The 31 T cell receptor beta chains listed next were all sequenced from one sample in a study of CD8+CD57+ T cells in acquired aplastic anemia. According to the study, genomic DNA was the template for TCR beta VDJ and CDR3 profiling. One entry per CDR3 protein results from TCRdb running MiXCR on the reads. The sample holds approximately 200,000 distinct CDR3 sequences, 64% seen once. Specimen: sorted CD4+, CD8+, or CD8+CD57+ T cells (not recorded which) from PBMCs. The receptors shown here come from a human donor with severe aplastic anemia or a healthy control (not recorded which).

This clonotype was seen more than once but under ten times. The CDR3 reads CSASSQPYEQYF. The CDR3 nucleotides are TGCAGTGCTAGCAGCCAGCCCTACGAGCAGTACTTC. The chain uses TRBV20-1 and TRBJ2-7, with unresolved D. CDR1 DFQATT and CDR2 SNEGSKA come from the germline V gene (reference sequence). CDR3 length: 12 residues. Trimming stripped 3 bases from V and 2 bases from J, with 8 bases between.

V is TRBV20-1 and J is TRBJ2-2, with D maybe TRBD2 (6 bases). The CDR3 totals 14 residues. Per germline, CDR1 DFQATT and CDR2 SNEGSKA (reference sequence). V lost 7 bases and J lost 0, with 12 bases in between. The chain's CDR3 is CSGERGTNTGELFF. CDR3 coding DNA: TGCAGTGGTGAGCGCGGGACGAACACCGGGGAGCTGTTTTTT.

The chain joins TRBV2 to TRBJ2-7; 8 bases are shared with TRBD2. After removal of 10 bases from V and 7 bases from J, the junction contained 12 bases not matched to a gene. The germline CDR1 and CDR2 sequences are SNHLY and FYNNEI. This CDR3 spans 13 amino acids. The CDR3 here is CAILLRGAGEQYF. The CDR3 DNA reads as TGTGCCATACTCTTGCGGGGGGCCGGGGAGCAGTACTTC.

The J gene is TRBJ1-1, the V gene TRBV7-9; no definite D call. Trimming pared 1 base from V and 10 bases from J, leaving 19 bases between. This CDR3 spans 15 amino acids. CDR1 and CDR2 from the germline V gene are SEHNR and FQNEAQ (reference sequence). The CDR3 is CASSLDKGTSEGAFF. The CDR3 DNA reads TGTGCCAGCAGCTTAGACAAGGGTACGAGTGAGGGAGCTTTCTTT.

This clonotype has more than one count but fewer than ten. This chain connects TRBV15 to TRBJ2-3, with 16 positions matching TRBD2. Trimming took 4 bases from V and 0 from J; bases not matched to a gene: 16. The germline V gene encodes CDR1 LNHNV and CDR2 YYDKDF (reference sequence). The CDR3 extends over 22 amino acids. The CDR3 nucleotides read TGTGCCACCAGCACGGGACTAGCGGGGGGGCTCTTCGAGGGCCCTAGCACAGATACGCAGTATTTT. This sequence encodes CATSTGLAGGLFEGPSTDTQYF. Filled out from reference TRBV15 and TRBJ2-3, the complete variable domain reads DAMVIQNPRYQVTQFGKPVTLSCSQTLNHNVMYWYQQKSSQAPKLLFHYYDKDFNNEADTPDNFQSRRPNTSFCFLDIRSPGLGDTAMYLCATSTGLAGGLFEGPSTDTQYFGPGTRLTVL.

This clonotype was seen more than once but under ten times. The J gene is TRBJ1-3, the V gene TRBV7-9; 10 bases are a match to TRBD1. Germline CDR1 is SEHNR and CDR2 is FQNEAQ (reference sequence). This CDR3 is 15 amino acids long. Trimming took 3 bases from V and 6 from J; bases not matched to a gene: 5. CDR3 region: CASSFSDRGPNTIYF. CDR3 coding DNA: TGTGCCAGCAGCTTTTCCGACAGGGGGCCAAACACCATATATTTT.

This rearrangement joins TRBV20-1 to TRBJ2-3; 12 bases agree with TRBD2. The CDR3 runs 18 residues. Germline V lookup: CDR1 DFQATT, CDR2 SNEGSKA (reference sequence). Losses at the gene ends were 3 bases for V and 2 bases for J; bases not matched to a gene: 12. CDR3 region: CSARLAGGRSLLTDTQYF. The DNA of the CDR3 is TGCAGTGCTAGGCTAGCGGGGGGGAGGTCCCTACTCACAGATACGCAGTATTTT.

A remark on this clonotype: This is likely a read error, given that the CDR3 carries no conserved phenylalanine or tryptophan at its end. The chain joins TRBV10-3 to TRBJ2-3, with D uncertain. The germline V gene encodes CDR1 ENHRY and CDR2 SYGVKD. This CDR3 comprises 13 residues. The ends were cut back, 6 bases at V and 6 bases at J, with 13 bases in the middle. CDR3: CAISEPPGDTQYL. CDR3 DNA: TGTGCCATCAGCGAGCCGCCCGGGGATACGCAGTATTTA.

The chain carries TRBV24-1 and TRBJ1-1; D call uncertain. Between the trimmed V and J ends, which lost 3 bases and 3 bases, there was a span of 4 bases. Germline loops: CDR1 KGHDR, CDR2 SFDVKD. This CDR3 has 12 amino acids. In nucleotides, the CDR3 is TGTGCCACCAGTGATAGAGACACTGAAGCTTTCTTT. Encoded protein: CATSDRDTEAFF.

Comments on this clonotype: Relative to the germline gene, one junction end is altered; a read error may explain this. V and J are TRBV2 and TRBJ1-6; D uncertain. CDR3 length equals 14 residues. Germline lookup yields CDR1 SNHLY and CDR2 FYNNEI. The CDR3: CASSGESVNSPLNF. The CDR3 DNA reads TGTGCCAGCAGTGGAGAATCGGTGAATTCACCCCTCAACTTT.

This clonotype was seen many times. J is TRBJ1-3 and V is TRBV10-3; TRBD1 matches 7 bases. The trim removed 4 bases at V and 3 bases at J, leaving 15 bases unmatched. The CDR3 extends over 18 amino acids. Germline CDR1 is ENHRY and CDR2 is SYGVKD. CDR3 bases: TGTGCCATCAGTGCTCCGGGACAGTGGGGCCCCGGTGGAAACACCATATATTTT. The encoded protein is CAISAPGQWGPGGNTIYF.

This chain uses TRBV25-1 with TRBJ2-7, with D unresolved. Between the trimmed V and J ends, which lost 3 bases and 0 bases, there was a span of 6 bases. Germline CDR1 is MGHDK and CDR2 is SYGVNS. The CDR3 is made up of 13 amino acids. The CDR3: CASSEEYSYEQYF. The CDR3 coding sequence is TGTGCCAGCAGTGAGGAGTACTCCTACGAGCAGTACTTC.

This clonotype has more than one count but fewer than ten. The V call is TRBV7-8, the J call TRBJ1-3; D not certain. Trimming stripped 0 bases from V and 0 bases from J, with 6 bases between. Per germline, CDR1 SGHVS and CDR2 FQNEAQ. The CDR3 is 15 residues long. CDR3 DNA sequence: TGTGCCAGCAGCTTAGCGTCGGGCTCTGGAAACACCATATATTTT. Protein sequence: CASSLASGSGNTIYF.

This clonotype was picked up a small number of times. The chain combines TRBV2 with TRBJ1-2, with a possible D match to TRBD1 (5 bases). CDR1 is SNHLY, CDR2 FYNNEI, per germline. V was pared by 0 bases and J by 8 bases, with 16 bases between. The CDR3 has 15 amino acids. The CDR3 region is CASSEARLGADGYTF. The CDR3 nucleotides are TGTGCCAGCAGTGAAGCGCGGTTAGGGGCTGACGGCTACACCTTC.

The V and J genes are TRBV10-2 and TRBJ1-2, with a weak D call TRBD1 (5 bases). The CDR3 covers 11 residues. V was trimmed by 6 bases and J by 8 bases, leaving 10 bases between them. Germline CDR1 reads WSHSY; CDR2 reads SAAADI. The CDR3 loop is CASRGLEGYTF. The CDR3 bases are TGCGCCAGCAGGGGGCTGGAAGGCTACACCTTC.

The V and J genes are TRBV7-8 and TRBJ2-1, with 12 bases lining up with TRBD2. Germline V gives CDR1 SGHVS, CDR2 FQNEAQ. This CDR3 region has 15 residues. Trimming at V came to 4 bases and at J to 7 bases, leaving 5 bases not matched to a gene. The CDR3 reads CASSSSSGGANEQFF. CDR3 in DNA: TGTGCCAGCAGCTCGTCTAGCGGGGGGGCAAATGAGCAGTTCTTC.

J is TRBJ2-5 and V is TRBV7-3, with D unresolved. V gave up 5 bases and J gave up 3 bases, with 16 bases separating them. Germline-derived CDR1 and CDR2 are SGHTA and FQGTGA. CDR3 length equals 15 residues. The CDR3 sequence is CASSPTGSLKETQYF. CDR3 coding DNA: TGTGCCAGCAGCCCGACGGGCTCACTAAAAGAGACCCAGTACTTC. The entire variable domain, with the rest obtained from reference TRBV7-3 and TRBJ2-5, is as follows: GAGVSQTPSNKVTEKGKYVELRCDPISGHTALYWYRQSLGQGPEFLIYFQGTGAADDSGLPNDRFFAVRPEGSVSTLKIQRTERGDSAVYLCASSPTGSLKETQYFGPGTRLLVL.

V usage is TRBV20-1 and J usage is TRBJ1-4; TRBD1 might be the D (5 bases). Trimming shortened V by 5 bases and J by 6 bases, and 13 bases separated the two germline ends. The CDR3 is made up of 13 amino acids. The germline V gene encodes CDR1 DFQATT and CDR2 SNEGSKA (reference sequence). CDR3: CSAHSRVHEKLFF. CDR3 in DNA: TGCAGTGCTCATTCCAGGGTCCATGAAAAACTGTTTTTT.

The rearrangement links TRBV24-1 to TRBJ1-2; 9 bases line up with TRBD1. In germline, CDR1 is KGHDR, CDR2 SFDVKD. The V and J ends lost 7 bases and 7 bases, in that order; junction bases with no gene match: 6. This CDR3 spans 13 amino acids. The CDR3 protein is CATRDRGIVGYTF. The CDR3 nucleotides are TGTGCCACCAGGGACAGGGGCATAGTTGGCTACACCTTC.

As to this clonotype: Mismatch with germline at one junction end may stem from a read error. This chain joins TRBV7-7 and TRBJ2-2; D is tentatively TRBD1 or TRBD2 (6 bases each). Germline V gene sequence: CDR1 SSHAT, CDR2 FNYEAQ (reference sequence). The CDR3 sequence is 16 residues long. CDR3 protein: CASSLTLGGATGELFF. CDR3 DNA sequence: TGTGCTAGCAGCTTGACTCTCGGGGGCGCCACCGGGGAGCTGTTTTTT.

This clonotype showed up just once. This chain uses TRBV7-6 with TRBJ2-5; TRBD2 matches 9 bases. Germline values: CDR1 SGHVS, CDR2 FNYEAQ. The CDR3 runs to 16 residues. With V trimmed by 3 bases and J by 5 bases, 10 bases remained unmatched. Here the CDR3 DNA reads TGTGCCAGCAGCTTCGGGTTAGCGGGAGAGAAGGAGACCCAGTACTTC. Encoded protein: CASSFGLAGEKETQYF.

The V and J genes are TRBV7-9 and TRBJ2-1; 7 bases are shared with TRBD2. The junction had 5 bases not matched to a gene; V was cut back by 3 bases and J by 9 bases. The CDR3 length is 13 residues. Germline CDR1 and CDR2: SEHNR and FQNEAQ (reference sequence). CDR3 sequence reads: CASSLSGEVEQFF. The CDR3 nucleotides are TGTGCCAGCAGCTTGAGCGGGGAAGTTGAGCAGTTCTTC. Full variable domain (missing parts from reference TRBV7-9 and TRBJ2-1): DTGVSQNPRHKITKRGQNVTFRCDPISEHNRLYWYRQTLGQGPEFLTYFQNEAQLEKSRLLSDRFSAERPKGSFSTLEIQRTEQGDSAMYLCASSLSGEVEQFFGPGTRLTVL.

V is TRBV7-6 and J is TRBJ2-7; possibly TRBD2 for D (5 bases). This CDR3 contains 12 residues. Germline-derived CDR1 and CDR2 are SGHVS and FNYEAQ. V gave up 4 bases and J gave up 3 bases, with 7 bases separating them. CDR3 region: CASSSGIYEQYF. The CDR3 nucleotides are TGTGCCAGCAGCTCGGGGATCTACGAGCAGTACTTC.

V and J are TRBV7-2 and TRBJ2-7, with 8 bases identical to TRBD2. Germline V lookup: CDR1 SGHTA, CDR2 FQGNSA. V dropped 0 bases and J dropped 0; count of bases not matched to a gene: 4. There are 16 residues in the CDR3. DNA of the CDR3: TGTGCCAGCAGCTTAGCGGGCGGGAGGTACTCCTACGAGCAGTACTTC. It codes for CASSLAGGRYSYEQYF.

The chain employs TRBV20-1 and TRBJ1-2; 7 bases match TRBD1. CDR3 length equals 13 residues. Germline CDR1 DFQATT, CDR2 SNEGSKA (reference sequence). Trimming cost V 6 bases and J 1 base; bases outside gene matches: 5. This chain's CDR3 is CSARDSVNYGYTF. For the CDR3, the DNA is TGCAGTGCACGGGACAGCGTTAACTATGGCTACACCTTC.

This clonotype has just a few counts. The V and J genes are TRBV7-6 and TRBJ2-3, with 7 bases lining up with TRBD2. CDR3 length: 17 residues. V gave up 5 bases and J gave up 1 base; unmatched junction bases: 12. The germline gives CDR1 SGHVS, CDR2 FNYEAQ. Here the CDR3 reads CASSRITSVLGTDTQYF. CDR3 nucleotide sequence: TGTGCCAGCAGCCGAATAACTAGCGTCCTAGGCACAGATACGCAGTATTTT.

This clonotype was observed many times. The rearrangement joins TRBV9 to TRBJ1-6; no clear D gene. Trimming shortened V by 4 bases and J by 6 bases, and 5 bases separated the two germline ends. CDR3 length: 12 residues. Germline-derived CDR1 and CDR2 are SGDLS and YYNGEE. For the CDR3, the DNA is TGTGCCAGCAGCAATATTAATTCACCCCTCCACTTT. Its protein product is CASSNINSPLHF.

This sequence joins TRBV12-3 or TRBV12-4 and TRBJ2-3; the match to TRBD2 covers 11 bases. CDR3 length: 17 residues. V gave up 6 bases and J gave up 4 bases; unmatched junction bases: 12. The CDR3 reads CASSPKGLAGGPDTQYF. The CDR3 DNA follows: TGTGCCAGCAGCCCCAAAGGCCTAGCGGGAGGCCCAGATACGCAGTATTTT.

This clonotype was counted at least ten times. The J gene is TRBJ1-1, the V gene TRBV6-2 or TRBV6-3, with a tentative D call TRBD1 (5 bases). The length of the CDR3 is 14 residues. Germline V gene sequence: CDR1 MNHEY, CDR2 SVGEGT. Trimming shortened V by 4 bases and J by 3 bases, and 12 bases separated the two germline ends. For the CDR3, the DNA is TGTGCCAGCAGTTTTCGGGGGGGGGACACTGAAGCTTTCTTT. Translated: CASSFRGGDTEAFF.

This chain connects TRBV20-1 to TRBJ2-7; TRBD2 matches at 10 bases. The ends lost 2 bases at V and 3 bases at J; junction bases unmatched: 16. The CDR3 consists of 18 residues. The V gene's germline CDR1 is DFQATT and CDR2 SNEGSKA (reference sequence). Here the CDR3 DNA reads TGCAGTGCTAGATCGTACGGGGCCGGACTAGCGGTAAGCTACGAGCAGTACTTC. Translated: CSARSYGAGLAVSYEQYF.

This clonotype was detected many times. This chain links TRBV5-6 with TRBJ2-1, with no clear D. The CDR3 consists of 12 residues. From germline, CDR1 is SGHDT and CDR2 YYEEEE. Trimming took off 1 base at V and 7 bases at J, with 6 bases between the two ends. CDR3 coding DNA: TGTGCCAGCAGCTTGATGGGAAATGAGCAGTTCTTC. Translated: CASSLMGNEQFF.